This passage covers 11 T cell receptor beta chains from one sample sequenced in a study of cytomegalovirus exposure and HLA in healthy donors. TCRdb's copy holds only in-frame clones and misses some; the assay was immunoSEQ multiplex PCR. The sample holds about 73,000 clones, roughly 93% seen once. Sequencing was carried out using PBMCs. These receptors were taken from a woman aged 18-29 years in good health and CMV-seropositive.

V usage is TRBV29-1 and J usage is TRBJ2-4; 12 positions match TRBD2. J was trimmed by 9 bases and V by 0 bases; bases with no gene match: 3. The germline CDR1 and CDR2 sequences are SQVTM and ANQGSEA. This CDR3 has 14 amino acids. The CDR3 region is CSVEDWTSGTIQYF. The CDR3 coding sequence is TGCAGCGTTGAAGACTGGACTAGCGGGACCATTCAGTACTTC.

The V and J genes are TRBV7-9 and TRBJ2-7, with TRBD1 as a possible D gene (6 bases). V lost 5 bases and J lost 4, with 18 bases in between. The CDR3 loop spans 15 amino acids. Germline CDR1 reads SEHNR; CDR2 reads FQNEAQ (reference sequence). The CDR3 spells CASSGRGAGVYEQYF. CDR3 in DNA: TGTGCCAGCAGCGGAAGAGGGGCAGGGGTGTACGAGCAGTACTTC.

The chain couples TRBV5-5 to TRBJ2-3; 11 bases map to TRBD2. V trimming: 4 bases; J trimming: 1 base; junction bases outside the gene matches: 11. The CDR3 runs 18 residues. CDR1 is SGHKS and CDR2 is YYEKEE in the germline V gene (reference sequence). CDR3 coding DNA: TGTGCCAGCAGCCCGGGACTAGCGGCCTTAACCCGCACAGATACGCAGTATTTT. This translates into CASSPGLAALTRTDTQYF.

The rearrangement links TRBV5-6 to TRBJ2-1; 8 positions agree with TRBD2. The trim removed 1 base at V and 5 bases at J, leaving 8 bases unmatched. This CDR3 has 16 residues. Looked up from germline, CDR1 is SGHDT and CDR2 is YYEEEE. The CDR3 loop reads CASSLSSGGFHNEQFF. The CDR3 region has the DNA TGTGCCAGCAGCTTGTCGTCGGGGGGGTTCCACAATGAGCAGTTCTTC.

The rearrangement joins TRBV6-5 to TRBJ2-1; possible D gene TRBD1, 6 bases. The length of the CDR3 is 16 residues. Germline-derived CDR1 and CDR2 are MNHEY and SVGAGI. The V end lost 0 bases, the J end lost 4 bases, and 13 bases lay between the germline ends. CDR3 loop: CASSYSDSSVYNEQFF. The DNA of the CDR3 is TGTGCCAGCAGTTACTCGGACAGTTCGGTTTACAATGAGCAGTTCTTC.

This clone was recorded a few times. The V gene is TRBV29-1, the J gene TRBJ2-1; 11 nucleotides agree with TRBD2. Per the germline V gene, CDR1 is SQVTM and CDR2 is ANQGSEA. This CDR3 comprises 14 residues. V lost 3 bases, J lost 9 bases, and 7 bases stayed unmatched. The CDR3 sequence is CSVDRLAGGGEQFF. The CDR3 DNA follows: TGCAGCGTTGATCGGCTAGCGGGAGGAGGTGAGCAGTTCTTC.

The V gene is TRBV11-2, the J gene TRBJ2-1; tentatively, D is TRBD2 (6 bases). In germline, CDR1 is SGHAT, CDR2 FQNNGV. Trimming removed 8 bases at V and 5 bases at J, with 19 bases between. CDR3 length: 15 residues. The CDR3 DNA is TGTGCCAGCGTAAGCCTCACAACGGGGGACAATGAGCAGTTCTTC. It codes for CASVSLTTGDNEQFF.

Comment on this clone: Compared with germline, one end of the junction differs, possibly owing to a read error. The V gene is TRBV7-7, the J gene TRBJ2-3, with D perhaps TRBD1 (6 bases). Per the germline V gene, CDR1 is SSHAT and CDR2 is FNYEAQ (reference sequence). This CDR3 has 13 amino acids. CDR3 in DNA: TGTGCTAGCAGCTTAGCGCAGGGGGATACGCAGTATTTT. This codes for CASSLAQGDTQYF. The whole variable domain, filled in from reference TRBV7-7 and TRBJ2-3, reads GAGVSQSPRYKVTKRGQDVTLRCDPISSHATLYWYQQALGQGPEFLTYFNYEAQPDKSGLPSDRFSAERPEGSISTLTIQRTEQRDSAMYRCASSLAQGDTQYFGPGTRLTVL.

The V call is TRBV4-1, the J call TRBJ2-2; a possible D gene is TRBD1 (6 bases). Per germline, CDR1 MGHRA and CDR2 YSYEKL. V was pared by 8 bases and J by 2 bases, with 9 bases between. The CDR3 spans 13 residues. As DNA, the CDR3 is TGCGCCAGCGGACAGAGTAACACCGGGGAGCTGTTTTTT. Amino acid sequence: CASGQSNTGELFF.

This clone was seen once. This chain uses TRBV7-8 with TRBJ2-1; 10 bases map to TRBD2. The CDR3 extends over 15 amino acids. J lost 8 bases, V lost 4 bases, and 8 bases had no gene match. CDR1 is SGHVS, CDR2 FQNEAQ, per germline. The CDR3 region is CASSSIAGGGDEQFF. The CDR3 coding sequence is TGTGCCAGCAGCTCTATAGCGGGAGGAGGGGATGAGCAGTTCTTC.

The chain links TRBV19 to TRBJ1-2, with 9 bases lining up with TRBD1. This CDR3 is 16 amino acids long. J lost 0 bases, V lost 4 bases, and 6 bases had no gene match. Germline lookup yields CDR1 LNHDA and CDR2 SQIVND (reference sequence). The CDR3 loop reads CASSKGTGNSNYGYTF. The CDR3 DNA reads as TGTGCCAGTAGTAAAGGGACAGGGAACTCTAACTATGGCTACACCTTC.